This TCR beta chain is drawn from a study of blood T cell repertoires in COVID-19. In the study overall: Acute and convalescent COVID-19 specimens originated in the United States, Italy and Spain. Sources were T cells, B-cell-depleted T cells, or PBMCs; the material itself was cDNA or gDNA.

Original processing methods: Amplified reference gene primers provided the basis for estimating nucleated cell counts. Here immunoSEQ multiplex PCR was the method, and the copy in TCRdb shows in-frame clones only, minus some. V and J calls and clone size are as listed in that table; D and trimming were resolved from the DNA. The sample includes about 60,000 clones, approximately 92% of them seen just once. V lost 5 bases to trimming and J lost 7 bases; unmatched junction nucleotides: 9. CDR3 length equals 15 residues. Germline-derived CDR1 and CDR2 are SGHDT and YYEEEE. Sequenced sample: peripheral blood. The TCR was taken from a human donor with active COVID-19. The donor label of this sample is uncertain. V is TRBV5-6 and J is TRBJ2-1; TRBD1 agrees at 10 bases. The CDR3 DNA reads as TGTGCCAGCAGTTTAGTGACAGGGGGCGTGAATGAGCAGTTCTTC. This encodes CASSLVTGGVNEQFF.